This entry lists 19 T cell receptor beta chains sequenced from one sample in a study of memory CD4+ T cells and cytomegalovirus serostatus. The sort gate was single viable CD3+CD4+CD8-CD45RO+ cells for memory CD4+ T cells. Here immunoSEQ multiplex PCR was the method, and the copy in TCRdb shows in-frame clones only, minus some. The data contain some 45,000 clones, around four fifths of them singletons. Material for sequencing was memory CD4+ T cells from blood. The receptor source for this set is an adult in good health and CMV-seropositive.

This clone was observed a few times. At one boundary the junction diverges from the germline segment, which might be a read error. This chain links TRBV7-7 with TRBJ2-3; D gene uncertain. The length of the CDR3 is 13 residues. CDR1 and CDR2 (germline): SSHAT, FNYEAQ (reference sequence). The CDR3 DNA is TGTGCTAGCAGCTTAAGTTCCACAGATACGCAGTATTTT. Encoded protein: CASSLSSTDTQYF.

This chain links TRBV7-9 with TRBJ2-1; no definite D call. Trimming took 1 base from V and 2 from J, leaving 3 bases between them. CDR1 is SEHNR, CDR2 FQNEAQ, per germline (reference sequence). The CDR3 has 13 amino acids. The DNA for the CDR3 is TGTGCCAGCAGCTTAGTTCCCTACAATGAGCAGTTCTTC. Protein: CASSLVPYNEQFF.

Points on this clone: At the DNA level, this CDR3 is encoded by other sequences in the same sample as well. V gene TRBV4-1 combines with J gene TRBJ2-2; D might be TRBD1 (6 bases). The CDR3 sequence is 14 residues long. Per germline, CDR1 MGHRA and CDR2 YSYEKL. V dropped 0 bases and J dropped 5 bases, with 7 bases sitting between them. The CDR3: CASSQEGGTGELFF. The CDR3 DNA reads TGCGCCAGCAGCCAAGAAGGGGGAACCGGGGAGCTGTTTTTT.

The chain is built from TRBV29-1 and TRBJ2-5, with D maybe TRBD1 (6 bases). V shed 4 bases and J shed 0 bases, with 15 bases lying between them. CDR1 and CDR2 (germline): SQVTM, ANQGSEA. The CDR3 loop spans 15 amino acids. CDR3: CSVAVHPGDQETQYF. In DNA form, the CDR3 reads TGCAGCGTTGCCGTCCACCCAGGGGACCAAGAGACCCAGTACTTC.

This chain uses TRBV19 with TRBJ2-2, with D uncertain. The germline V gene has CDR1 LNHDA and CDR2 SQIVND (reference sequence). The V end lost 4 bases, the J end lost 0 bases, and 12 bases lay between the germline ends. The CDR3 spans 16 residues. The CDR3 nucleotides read TGTGCCAGTAGTAAAAACGGACCGACGAACACCGGGGAGCTGTTTTTT. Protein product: CASSKNGPTNTGELFF.

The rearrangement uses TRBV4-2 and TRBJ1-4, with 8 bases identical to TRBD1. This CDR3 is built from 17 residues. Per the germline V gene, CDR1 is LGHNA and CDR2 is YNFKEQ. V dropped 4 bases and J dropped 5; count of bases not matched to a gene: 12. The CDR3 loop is CASSPIPGQEQNEKLFF. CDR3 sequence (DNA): TGTGCCAGCAGCCCCATCCCGGGACAGGAACAGAATGAAAAACTGTTTTTT.

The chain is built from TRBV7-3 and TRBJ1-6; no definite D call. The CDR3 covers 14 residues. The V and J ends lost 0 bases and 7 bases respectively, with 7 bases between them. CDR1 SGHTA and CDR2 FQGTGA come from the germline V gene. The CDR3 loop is CASSLTARNSPLHF. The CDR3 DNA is TGTGCCAGCAGCTTAACCGCCCGGAATTCACCCCTCCACTTT.

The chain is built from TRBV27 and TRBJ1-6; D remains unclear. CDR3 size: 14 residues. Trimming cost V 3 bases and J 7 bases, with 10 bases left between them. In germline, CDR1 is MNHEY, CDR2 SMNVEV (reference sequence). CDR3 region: CASSFYPRNSPLHF. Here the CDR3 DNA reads TGTGCCAGCAGTTTTTACCCCCGGAATTCACCCCTCCACTTT.

The CDR3 nucleotides read TGTGCCAGCAGTAAAGGTCATACCTACGAGCAGTACTTC. Its translation: CASSKGHTYEQYF. The chain uses TRBV6-5 and TRBJ2-7; D is undetermined. The V end was cut by 5 bases, the J end by 2 bases, with 10 bases between. The CDR3 loop spans 13 amino acids. In germline, CDR1 is MNHEY, CDR2 SVGAGI.

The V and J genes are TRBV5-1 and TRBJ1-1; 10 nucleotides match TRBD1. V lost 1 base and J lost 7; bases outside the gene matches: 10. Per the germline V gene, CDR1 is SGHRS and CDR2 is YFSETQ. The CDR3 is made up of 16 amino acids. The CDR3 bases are TGCGCCAGCAGCTTGTTCTCATTGGGACAGGGGCGTGAAGCTTTCTTT. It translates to CASSLFSLGQGREAFF.

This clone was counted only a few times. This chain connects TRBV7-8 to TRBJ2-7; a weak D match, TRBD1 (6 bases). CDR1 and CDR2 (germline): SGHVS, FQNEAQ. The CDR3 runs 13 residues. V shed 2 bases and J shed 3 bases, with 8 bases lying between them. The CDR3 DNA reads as TGTGCCAGCAGCTTATCGGACAGCTACGAGCAGTACTTC. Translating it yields CASSLSDSYEQYF. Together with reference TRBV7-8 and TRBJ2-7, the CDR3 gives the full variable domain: GAGVSQSPRYKVAKRGQDVALRCDPISGHVSLFWYQQALGQGPEFLTYFQNEAQLDKSGLPSDRFFAERPEGSVSTLKIQRTQQEDSAVYLCASSLSDSYEQYFGPGTRLTVT.

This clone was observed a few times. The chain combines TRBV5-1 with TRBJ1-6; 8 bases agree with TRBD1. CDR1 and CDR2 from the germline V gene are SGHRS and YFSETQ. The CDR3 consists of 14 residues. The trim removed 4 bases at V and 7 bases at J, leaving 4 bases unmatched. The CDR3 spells CASSLDRVNSPLHF. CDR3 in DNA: TGCGCCAGCAGCCTGGACAGGGTCAATTCACCCCTCCACTTT.

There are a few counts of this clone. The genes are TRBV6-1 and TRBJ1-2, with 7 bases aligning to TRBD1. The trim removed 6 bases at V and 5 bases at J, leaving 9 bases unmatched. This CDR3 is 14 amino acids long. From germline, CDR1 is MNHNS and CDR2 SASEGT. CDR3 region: CASRHRGAYYGYTF. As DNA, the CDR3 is TGTGCCAGCAGGCACAGGGGAGCCTATTATGGCTACACCTTC.

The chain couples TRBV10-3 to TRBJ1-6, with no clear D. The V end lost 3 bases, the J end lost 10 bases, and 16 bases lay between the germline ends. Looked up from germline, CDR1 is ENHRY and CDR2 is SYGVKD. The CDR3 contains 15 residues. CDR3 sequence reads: CAISEGNGQESPLHF. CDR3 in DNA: TGTGCCATCAGTGAAGGGAATGGGCAGGAATCACCCCTCCACTTT.

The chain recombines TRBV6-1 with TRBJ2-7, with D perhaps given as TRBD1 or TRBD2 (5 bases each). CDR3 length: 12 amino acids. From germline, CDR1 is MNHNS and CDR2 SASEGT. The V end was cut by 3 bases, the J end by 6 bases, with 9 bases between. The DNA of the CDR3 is TGTGCCAGCAGTGAGGGGGTCGGCGAGCAGTACTTC. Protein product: CASSEGVGEQYF.

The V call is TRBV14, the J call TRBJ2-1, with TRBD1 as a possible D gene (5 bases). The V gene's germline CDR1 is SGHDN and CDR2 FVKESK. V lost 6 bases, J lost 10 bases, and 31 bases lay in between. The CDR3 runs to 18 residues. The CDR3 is CASSQSLWLGRGLGEQFF. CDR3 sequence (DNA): TGTGCCAGCAGTCAAAGTCTCTGGCTTGGTAGGGGTTTAGGAGAGCAGTTCTTC.

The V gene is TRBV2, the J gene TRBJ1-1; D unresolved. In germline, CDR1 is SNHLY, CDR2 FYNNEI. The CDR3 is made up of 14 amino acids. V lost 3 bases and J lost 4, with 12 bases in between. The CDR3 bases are TGTGCCAGCAGTGAGGCAGTCCCTGGCACTGAAGCTTTCTTT. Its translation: CASSEAVPGTEAFF.

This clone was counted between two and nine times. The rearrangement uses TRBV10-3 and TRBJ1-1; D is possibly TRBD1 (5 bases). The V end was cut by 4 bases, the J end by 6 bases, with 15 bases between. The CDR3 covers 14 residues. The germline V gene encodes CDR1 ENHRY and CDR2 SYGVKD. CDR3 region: CAISVAGKRAEAFF. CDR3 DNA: TGTGCCATCAGTGTCGCAGGGAAGAGGGCTGAAGCTTTCTTT.

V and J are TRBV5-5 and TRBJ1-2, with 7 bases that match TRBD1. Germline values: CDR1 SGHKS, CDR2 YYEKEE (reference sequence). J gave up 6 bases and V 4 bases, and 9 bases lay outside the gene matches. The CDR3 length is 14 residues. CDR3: CASSMGQRVHGYTF. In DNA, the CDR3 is TGTGCCAGCAGCATGGGACAGAGAGTCCATGGCTACACCTTC.